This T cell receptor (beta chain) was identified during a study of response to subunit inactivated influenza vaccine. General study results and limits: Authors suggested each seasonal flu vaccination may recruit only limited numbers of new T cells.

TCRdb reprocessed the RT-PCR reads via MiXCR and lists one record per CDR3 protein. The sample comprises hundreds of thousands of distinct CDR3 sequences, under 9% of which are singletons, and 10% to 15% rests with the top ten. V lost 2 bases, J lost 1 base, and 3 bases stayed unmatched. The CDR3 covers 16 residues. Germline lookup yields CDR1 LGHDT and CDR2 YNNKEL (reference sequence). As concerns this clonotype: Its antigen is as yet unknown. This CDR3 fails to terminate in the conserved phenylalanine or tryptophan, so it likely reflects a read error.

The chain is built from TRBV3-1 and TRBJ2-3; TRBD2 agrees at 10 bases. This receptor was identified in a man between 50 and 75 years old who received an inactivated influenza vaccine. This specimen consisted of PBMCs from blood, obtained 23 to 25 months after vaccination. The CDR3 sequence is CASSQPSGRGTDTQYY. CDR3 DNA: TGTGCCAGCAGCCAACCTAGCGGGAGAGGCACAGATACGCAGTATTAT.